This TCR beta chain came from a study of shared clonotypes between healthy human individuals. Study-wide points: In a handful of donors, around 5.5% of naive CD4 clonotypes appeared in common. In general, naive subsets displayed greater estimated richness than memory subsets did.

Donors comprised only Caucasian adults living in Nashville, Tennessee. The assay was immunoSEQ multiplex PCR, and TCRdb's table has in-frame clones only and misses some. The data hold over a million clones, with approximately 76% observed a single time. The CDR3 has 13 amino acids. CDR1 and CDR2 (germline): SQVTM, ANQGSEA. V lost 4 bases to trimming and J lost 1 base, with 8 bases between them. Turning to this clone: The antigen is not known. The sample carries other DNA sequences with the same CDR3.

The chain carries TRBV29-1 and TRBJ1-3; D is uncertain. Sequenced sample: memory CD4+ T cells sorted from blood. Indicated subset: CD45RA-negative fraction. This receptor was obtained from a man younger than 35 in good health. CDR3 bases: TGCAGCGTTGGCCAGACATCTGGAAACACCATATATTTT. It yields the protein CSVGQTSGNTIYF.